Shown below are 4 T cell receptor beta chains from a single sample sequenced in a study of radiotherapy plus CTLA-4 blockade in lung cancer. This table comes from immunoSEQ multiplex PCR, and its TCRdb copy is limited to in-frame clones, with some not included. The sample yields about 14,000 clones, more than 70% seen once. The specimen was peripheral blood, collected from a patient treated with radiotherapy plus ipilimumab. The receptors here all came from a human donor with non-small cell lung cancer that progressed on radiotherapy plus ipilimumab. Some clones in this sample may be carry-over from other donors' samples.

This chain joins TRBV11-3 and TRBJ1-1; no reliable D call. The CDR3 runs 13 residues. Trimming stripped 3 bases from V and 0 bases from J, with 5 bases between. Germline CDR1 reads SGHNT; CDR2 reads YENEEA. The CDR3 protein is CASSFTLNTEAFF. The CDR3 DNA reads as TGTGCCAGCAGCTTTACACTGAACACTGAAGCTTTCTTT.

The genes are TRBV11-1 and TRBJ2-1; D is ambiguous. Germline values: CDR1 SGHAT, CDR2 FQDESV (reference sequence). CDR3 size: 15 residues. Trimming took 3 bases from V and 0 from J, leaving 9 bases between them. This CDR3 is CASSFQPSSYNEQFF. The CDR3 bases are TGTGCCAGCAGCTTTCAACCGAGCTCCTACAATGAGCAGTTCTTC.

The DNA of the CDR3 is TGTGCCAGCAGCGTAGAGGGAGCGGGAGTCCACAATGAGCAGTTCTTC. Its translation: CASSVEGAGVHNEQFF. V and J are TRBV9 and TRBJ2-1, with 8 bases lining up with TRBD2. V was clipped by 0 bases and J by 5 bases; unmatched bases: 7. The CDR3 has 16 amino acids. Germline V gene lookup returns CDR1 SGDLS and CDR2 YYNGEE.

The chain carries TRBV18 and TRBJ2-1; TRBD2 matches 7 bases. V shed 6 bases and J 10 bases; nucleotides not matched to a gene: 9. Germline CDR1 KGHSH, CDR2 LQKENI. This CDR3 is built from 13 residues. Written as DNA, the CDR3 is TGTGCCAGCTCCAGACTAGCCCCCCCGGAGCAGTTCTTC. Translating gives CASSRLAPPEQFF.